The 5 T cell receptor beta chains below come from one sample, sequenced in a study of T cells after somatic rescue of genetic block. TCRdb's table, derived via immunoSEQ multiplex PCR, lists solely in-frame clones and lacks some. The sample has 65,000 to 70,000 clones, roughly nine tenths seen once; the top ten hold around 2.8%. The sample taken for sequencing was peripheral blood mononuclear cells (PBMCs). These receptor sequences come from a middle-aged man.

V is TRBV6-4 and J is TRBJ2-7; 8 bases are shared with TRBD1. CDR1 and CDR2 (germline): MRHNA, SNTAGT. J lost 5 bases, V lost 8 bases, and 5 bases had no gene match. The CDR3 runs 12 residues. The CDR3 loop reads CASVDRGHEQYF. The CDR3 bases are TGTGCCAGCGTTGACAGGGGCCACGAGCAGTACTTC.

The rearrangement uses TRBV5-6 and TRBJ2-5; no firm D call. The end of the DNA is better explained by TRBJ2-7, so the J call may be wrong. Germline V CDR1 and CDR2: SGHDT, YYEEEE. The CDR3 has 14 amino acids. The CDR3 DNA reads TGTGCCAGCAGCTTCGTGGGGTTTATGGACGAGCAGTACTTC. Its translation: CASSFVGFMDEQYF.

The rearrangement uses TRBV15 and TRBJ2-7; D remains unclear. Germline V lookup: CDR1 LNHNV, CDR2 YYDKDF (reference sequence). Trimming left V 4 bases short and J 4 bases short, with 14 bases between. The CDR3 spans 14 residues. CDR3 protein: CATSITLFSYEQYF. The CDR3 DNA follows: TGTGCCACCAGCATAACGCTTTTTTCTTACGAGCAGTACTTC.

This chain connects TRBV13 to TRBJ2-5; TRBD1 or TRBD2 may be the D gene (6 bases each). The CDR3 sequence is 15 residues long. CDR1 is PRHDT, CDR2 FYEKMQ, per germline (reference sequence). The V gene lost 5 bases and the J gene lost 4 bases, with 17 bases spanning the gap. CDR3 bases: TGTGCCAGCAGCGCTGGTGCCGGGGGCCGAGAGACCCAGTACTTC. Translation: CASSAGAGGRETQYF. Based on the CDR3 plus reference TRBV13 and TRBJ2-5, the full variable domain is AAGVIQSPRHLIKEKRETATLKCYPIPRHDTVYWYQQGPGQDPQFLISFYEKMQSDKGSIPDRFSAQQFSDYHSELNMSSLELGDSALYFCASSAGAGGRETQYFGPGTRLLVL.

V usage is TRBV19 and J usage is TRBJ1-4; D perhaps matches TRBD1 (6 bases). CDR3 length: 15 residues. Germline V CDR1 and CDR2: LNHDA, SQIVND (reference sequence). V was shortened by 8 bases and J by 8 bases, with 21 bases between the two germline ends. The CDR3 sequence is CASSHPQGVGEKLFF. For the CDR3, the DNA is TGTGCCAGTTCCCACCCACAGGGAGTTGGAGAAAAACTGTTTTTT.